The 30 T cell receptor beta chains presented below share a single source sample, sequenced in a study of blood T cell repertoires in COVID-19. This table comes from immunoSEQ multiplex PCR, and its TCRdb copy is limited to in-frame clones, with some not included. The sample carries about 180,000 clones, about 90% recorded once. Sequencing was performed on peripheral blood. Receptors originate from a man aged 70-80 years with active or convalescent COVID-19.

The rearrangement joins TRBV4-1 to TRBJ1-1; 8 nucleotides line up with TRBD1. Per germline, CDR1 MGHRA and CDR2 YSYEKL. This CDR3 is 18 amino acids long. V dropped 0 bases and J dropped 4; count of bases not matched to a gene: 13. CDR3 nucleotides: TGCGCCAGCAGCCAAGAAGGCCTGGGCAGGGGGCTGGGCACTGAAGCTTTCTTT. Translation gives CASSQEGLGRGLGTEAFF.

The chain uses TRBV11-2 and TRBJ2-7; 11 bases map to TRBD2. V lost 5 bases, J lost 2 bases, and 11 bases stayed unmatched. The CDR3 sequence is 17 residues long. Per germline, CDR1 SGHAT and CDR2 FQNNGV. This CDR3 is CASSPRGSSGGTYEQYF. CDR3 nucleotide sequence: TGTGCCAGCAGCCCCCGAGGATCTAGCGGGGGGACCTACGAGCAGTACTTC.

J is TRBJ2-5 and V is TRBV7-8; 8 bases are a match to TRBD1. The germline V gene encodes CDR1 SGHVS and CDR2 FQNEAQ. V lost 5 bases to trimming and J lost 2 bases; unmatched junction nucleotides: 7. The CDR3 has 15 amino acids. Here the CDR3 DNA reads TGTGCCAGCAGCCAAGGGACAGGCACGCAAGAGACCCAGTACTTC. This sequence encodes CASSQGTGTQETQYF.

This rearrangement joins TRBV18 to TRBJ2-7; 7 bases are shared with TRBD1. Trimming cost V 6 bases and J 5 bases; bases outside gene matches: 10. This CDR3 region has 14 residues. CDR1 KGHSH and CDR2 LQKENI come from the germline V gene. The CDR3 bases are TGTGCCAGCTCGGCACAGACAGGGCACGACGAGCAGTACTTC. Protein sequence: CASSAQTGHDEQYF.

This clone was recorded only once. This chain joins TRBV6-5 and TRBJ1-1; D unclear. V was trimmed by 0 bases and J by 8 bases, leaving 10 bases between them. Per the germline V gene, CDR1 is MNHEY and CDR2 is SVGAGI. The CDR3 spans 13 residues. The CDR3 here is CASSYSPGLEAFF. The CDR3 nucleotides read TGTGCCAGCAGTTACTCGCCCGGACTCGAAGCTTTCTTT.

The chain uses TRBV11-2 and TRBJ1-2, with 7 bases that match TRBD1. Germline values: CDR1 SGHAT, CDR2 FQNNGV. The trim removed 5 bases at V and 0 bases at J, leaving 3 bases unmatched. CDR3 size: 14 residues. CDR3 loop: CASSPGTANYGYTF. CDR3 in DNA: TGTGCCAGCAGCCCGGGGACAGCTAACTATGGCTACACCTTC. Together with reference TRBV11-2 and TRBJ1-2, the CDR3 gives the full variable domain: EAGVAQSPRYKIIEKRQSVAFWCNPISGHATLYWYQQILGQGPKLLIQFQNNGVVDDSQLPKDRFSAERLKGVDSTLKIQPAKLEDSAVYLCASSPGTANYGYTFGSGTRLTVV.

J is TRBJ2-1 and V is TRBV19; 10 bases fit TRBD2. The germline gives CDR1 LNHDA, CDR2 SQIVND (reference sequence). V lost 7 bases to trimming and J lost 3 bases; unmatched junction nucleotides: 9. The CDR3 is 16 amino acids. This CDR3 is CASTSSGRASYNEQFF. DNA for the CDR3: TGTGCCAGTACGAGCAGCGGGAGGGCCAGCTACAATGAGCAGTTCTTC.

The table lists this clone with a count of one. This chain uses TRBV28 with TRBJ2-6; no firm D call. V gave up 11 bases and J gave up 0 bases, with 8 bases separating them. The CDR3 runs to 13 residues. Germline CDR1 MDHEN, CDR2 SYDVKM. In DNA form, the CDR3 reads TGTGCCGGCCGAGGCTCTGGGGCCAACGTCCTGACTTTC. It translates to CAGRGSGANVLTF.

This chain uses TRBV5-4 with TRBJ2-1; 10 nucleotides line up with TRBD2. Trimming at V came to 4 bases and at J to 4 bases, leaving 5 bases not matched to a gene. The CDR3 sequence is 15 residues long. Looked up from germline, CDR1 is SGHNT and CDR2 is YYREEE (reference sequence). CDR3 sequence: CASSSWTSGYNEQFF. In DNA, the CDR3 is TGTGCCAGCAGCAGTTGGACTAGCGGATACAATGAGCAGTTCTTC.

The chain combines TRBV7-2 with TRBJ1-5; D not resolved. There are 16 residues in the CDR3. CDR1 SGHTA and CDR2 FQGNSA come from the germline V gene. The V end was cut by 1 base, the J end by 1 base, with 11 bases between. DNA of the CDR3: TGTGCCAGCAGCTTAGTGTCGGGTTGGAGCAATCAGCCCCAGCATTTT. This encodes CASSLVSGWSNQPQHF.

The chain has TRBV7-2 and TRBJ1-3; D not certain. This CDR3 has 16 amino acids. Germline CDR1 SGHTA, CDR2 FQGNSA. The ends were cut back, 3 bases at V and 0 bases at J, with 12 bases in the middle. CDR3 sequence reads: CASSFRPGYSGNTIYF. As DNA, the CDR3 is TGTGCCAGCAGCTTTCGGCCAGGCTACTCTGGAAACACCATATATTTT.

The chain carries TRBV15 and TRBJ1-4; D possibly corresponds to TRBD1 (5 bases). The V gene's germline CDR1 is LNHNV and CDR2 YYDKDF (reference sequence). Trimming removed 1 base from V and 4 bases from J, with 10 bases in between. This CDR3 contains 15 residues. CDR3 region: CATSRGGLDNEKLFF. DNA for the CDR3: TGTGCCACCAGCAGAGGGGGCCTGGATAATGAAAAACTGTTTTTT. Together with reference TRBV15 and TRBJ1-4, the CDR3 gives the full variable domain: DAMVIQNPRYQVTQFGKPVTLSCSQTLNHNVMYWYQQKSSQAPKLLFHYYDKDFNNEADTPDNFQSRRPNTSFCFLDIRSPGLGDTAMYLCATSRGGLDNEKLFFGSGTQLSVL.

The genes are TRBV18 and TRBJ2-1; 12 bases match TRBD2. The trim removed 6 bases at V and 7 bases at J, leaving 7 bases unmatched. The CDR3 totals 15 residues. Germline CDR1 and CDR2: KGHSH and LQKENI. The CDR3 sequence is CASSQATSGRNEQFF. Written as DNA, the CDR3 is TGTGCCAGCTCCCAGGCAACTAGCGGGAGGAATGAGCAGTTCTTC.

This clone was recorded once. The chain employs TRBV3-1 (or the pseudogene TRBV3-2) and TRBJ1-1; D unresolved. Trimming shortened V by 1 base and J by 0 bases, and 9 bases separated the two germline ends. Germline lookup yields CDR1 LGHDT and CDR2 YNNKEL (reference sequence). CDR3 length equals 15 residues. CDR3: CASSQAQTVNTEAFF. The CDR3 DNA reads as TGTGCCAGCAGCCAAGCCCAAACGGTGAACACTGAAGCTTTCTTT.

This chain links TRBV2 with TRBJ1-1; 9 bases are a match to TRBD1. The germline V gene has CDR1 SNHLY and CDR2 FYNNEI. This CDR3 is 17 amino acids long. The V and J ends lost 6 bases and 0 bases, in that order; junction bases with no gene match: 11. As DNA, the CDR3 is TGTGCCAGCAGCCGGGACAGGGTGATAATTTTGAACACTGAAGCTTTCTTT. This sequence encodes CASSRDRVIILNTEAFF.

This chain connects TRBV7-9 to TRBJ2-7; 10 bases line up with TRBD2. CDR3 length: 15 amino acids. Looked up from germline, CDR1 is SEHNR and CDR2 is FQNEAQ (reference sequence). The junction had 2 bases not matched to a gene; V was cut back by 0 bases and J by 3 bases. CDR3 DNA sequence: TGTGCCAGCAGCTTAGCAGCTAGCGGGAGCTACGAGCAGTACTTC. This encodes CASSLAASGSYEQYF.

The chain has TRBV7-9 and TRBJ2-3; D possibly corresponds to TRBD1 (6 bases). Germline values: CDR1 SEHNR, CDR2 FQNEAQ (reference sequence). Trimming left V 6 bases short and J 1 base short, with 11 bases between. This CDR3 comprises 14 residues. The CDR3 region is CASRFRGGTDTQYF. The CDR3 nucleotides are TGTGCCAGCAGGTTCAGGGGCGGCACAGATACGCAGTATTTT.

This clone was picked up one time. This rearrangement joins TRBV18 to TRBJ1-1, with TRBD1 as a possible D gene (5 bases). The CDR3 spans 14 residues. Germline loops: CDR1 KGHSH, CDR2 LQKENI. The ends were cut back, 3 bases at V and 6 bases at J, with 14 bases in the middle. The CDR3 loop reads CASSPLDRGAEAFF. The DNA of the CDR3 is TGTGCCAGCTCACCTTTAGACAGAGGCGCTGAAGCTTTCTTT.

The genes are TRBV5-1 and TRBJ2-7; 8 nucleotides match TRBD1. Germline V gene lookup returns CDR1 SGHRS and CDR2 YFSETQ. V was pared by 4 bases and J by 11 bases, with 8 bases of the junction left unmatched. CDR3 size: 12 residues. The CDR3 sequence is CASSDGQGTKYF. Here the CDR3 DNA reads TGCGCCAGCAGCGACGGACAGGGAACAAAGTACTTC.

The chain employs TRBV29-1 and TRBJ2-1; no firm D call. The CDR3 totals 16 residues. The germline V and J ends were trimmed by 3 bases and 0 bases, with 15 bases remaining between them. The germline V gene encodes CDR1 SQVTM and CDR2 ANQGSEA. CDR3 DNA sequence: TGCAGCGTTGATCCGCCCGACTCGAGCTCCTACAATGAGCAGTTCTTC. It is translated as CSVDPPDSSSYNEQFF.

The V call is TRBV28, the J call TRBJ1-2; 8 bases match TRBD1. This CDR3 has 14 residues. Germline V CDR1 and CDR2: MDHEN, SYDVKM. Germline trimming cut 1 base from V and 9 bases from J; bases unmatched to any gene: 7. The CDR3: CASSLYSRDRSYTF. For the CDR3, the DNA is TGTGCCAGCAGTTTATATTCGCGGGACAGGAGCTACACCTTC.

This clone was counted once. The chain is built from TRBV6-5 and TRBJ2-7, with 8 bases aligning to TRBD1. The CDR3 is 15 residues long. Losses at the gene ends were 5 bases for V and 5 bases for J; bases not matched to a gene: 11. The germline V gene has CDR1 MNHEY and CDR2 SVGAGI. This CDR3 is CASSNDRGPINEQYF. In DNA, the CDR3 is TGTGCCAGCAGTAATGACAGGGGTCCGATCAACGAGCAGTACTTC.

This chain connects TRBV28 to TRBJ2-1; 9 bases are shared with TRBD2. J lost 9 bases, V lost 0 bases, and 12 bases had no gene match. This CDR3 is 17 amino acids long. Germline values: CDR1 MDHEN, CDR2 SYDVKM. DNA of the CDR3: TGTGCCAGCAGTTTATGGACTAGCGGCAACCTCGGTGGTGAGCAGTTCTTC. This sequence encodes CASSLWTSGNLGGEQFF.

The gene calls are TRBV4-3 and TRBJ1-2; D gene unclear. Trimming cost V 1 base and J 3 bases, with 9 bases left between them. The germline CDR1 and CDR2 sequences are LGHNA and YSLEER. This CDR3 contains 14 residues. The CDR3 is CASSQGSQDYGYTF. DNA for the CDR3: TGCGCCAGCAGCCAAGGATCGCAGGACTATGGCTACACCTTC.

This chain links TRBV3-1 (or the pseudogene TRBV3-2) with TRBJ2-1, with D perhaps matching TRBD1 (6 bases). There are 14 residues in the CDR3. Per the germline V gene, CDR1 is LGHDT and CDR2 is YNNKEL (reference sequence). Trimming removed 0 bases from V and 7 bases from J, with 10 bases in between. For the CDR3, the DNA is TGTGCCAGCAGCCAAGAGTCTACAGGGAATGAGCAGTTCTTC. Residues: CASSQESTGNEQFF.

This clone was seen just once. V gene TRBV18 combines with J gene TRBJ1-1; unclear D gene. The V gene lost 3 bases and the J gene lost 0 bases, with 11 bases spanning the gap. The germline V gene has CDR1 KGHSH and CDR2 LQKENI. The CDR3 has 15 residues. The CDR3 loop reads CASSPRSEVNTEAFF. The CDR3 nucleotides are TGTGCCAGCTCACCTCGCAGTGAGGTGAACACTGAAGCTTTCTTT.

The gene calls are TRBV6-5 and TRBJ2-5; 10 bases fit TRBD1. CDR3 length: 13 amino acids. V dropped 6 bases and J dropped 5; count of bases not matched to a gene: 3. Germline CDR1 MNHEY, CDR2 SVGAGI. The CDR3 DNA sequence: TGTGCCAGCAGAGACAGGGGGCCGGAGACCCAGTACTTC. Translated, it gives CASRDRGPETQYF.

In this sample, this clone turned up once. The V gene is TRBV7-3, the J gene TRBJ2-2; D gene unclear. The CDR3 length is 14 residues. Trimming removed 5 bases at V and 1 base at J, with 8 bases between. Germline lookup yields CDR1 SGHTA and CDR2 FQGTGA. In DNA form, the CDR3 reads TGTGCCAGCAGCGAAACAGTGAACACCGGGGAGCTGTTTTTT. Translated: CASSETVNTGELFF. The complete variable domain, with remaining parts taken from reference TRBV7-3 and TRBJ2-2, reads GAGVSQTPSNKVTEKGKYVELRCDPISGHTALYWYRQSLGQGPEFLIYFQGTGAADDSGLPNDRFFAVRPEGSVSTLKIQRTERGDSAVYLCASSETVNTGELFFGEGSRLTVL.

The chain joins TRBV5-1 to TRBJ2-7, with 7 bases identical to TRBD1. CDR3 size: 13 residues. Germline CDR1 is SGHRS and CDR2 is YFSETQ. V gave up 4 bases and J gave up 2 bases; unmatched junction bases: 3. As DNA, the CDR3 is TGCGCCAGCAGCCGGACAGGAACCTACGAGCAGTACTTC. Residues: CASSRTGTYEQYF. The full variable domain, its missing parts supplied by reference TRBV5-1 and TRBJ2-7, is KAGVTQTPRYLIKTRGQQVTLSCSPISGHRSVSWYQQTPGQGLQFLFEYFSETQRNKGNFPGRFSGRQFSNSRSEMNVSTLELGDSALYLCASSRTGTYEQYFGPGTRLTVT.

The rearrangement links TRBV2 to TRBJ2-5; TRBD1 might be the D (6 bases). Germline V lookup: CDR1 SNHLY, CDR2 FYNNEI. This CDR3 is 14 amino acids long. V was shortened by 6 bases and J by 1 base, with 12 bases between the two germline ends. The chain's CDR3 is CASRPTGSQETQYF. The CDR3 DNA is TGTGCCAGCAGACCCACAGGGTCCCAAGAGACCCAGTACTTC.